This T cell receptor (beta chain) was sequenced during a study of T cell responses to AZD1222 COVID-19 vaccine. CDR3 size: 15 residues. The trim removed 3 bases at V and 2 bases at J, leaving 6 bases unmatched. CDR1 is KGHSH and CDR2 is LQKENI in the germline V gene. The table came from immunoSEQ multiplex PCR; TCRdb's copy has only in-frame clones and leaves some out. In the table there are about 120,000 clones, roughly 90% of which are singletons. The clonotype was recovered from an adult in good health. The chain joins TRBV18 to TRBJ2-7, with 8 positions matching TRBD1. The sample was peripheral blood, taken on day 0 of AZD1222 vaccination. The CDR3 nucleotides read TGTGCCAGCTCACCCGGACAGGGTGGGACCTACGAGCAGTACTTC. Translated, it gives CASSPGQGGTYEQYF.